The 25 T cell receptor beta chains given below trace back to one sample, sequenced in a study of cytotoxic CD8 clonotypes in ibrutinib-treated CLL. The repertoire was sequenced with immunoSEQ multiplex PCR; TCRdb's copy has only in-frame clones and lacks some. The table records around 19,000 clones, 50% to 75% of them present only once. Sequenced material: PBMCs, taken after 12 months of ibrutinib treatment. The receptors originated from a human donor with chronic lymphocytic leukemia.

The CDR3 is CASSLQGGTEAFF. CDR3 coding DNA: TGCGCCAGCAGCTTGCAGGGGGGCACTGAAGCTTTCTTT. This chain uses TRBV5-1 with TRBJ1-1; 7 nucleotides agree with TRBD1. With 1 base clipped from V and 4 bases from J, the junction kept 1 base outside the gene matches. This CDR3 region has 13 residues. Germline V gene sequence: CDR1 SGHRS, CDR2 YFSETQ.

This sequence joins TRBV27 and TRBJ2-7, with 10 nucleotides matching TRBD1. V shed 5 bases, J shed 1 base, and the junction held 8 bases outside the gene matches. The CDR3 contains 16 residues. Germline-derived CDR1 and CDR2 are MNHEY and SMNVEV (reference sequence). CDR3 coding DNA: TGTGCCAGCAGTATTACCCGGGACAGGGGTTCCTACGAGCAGTACTTC. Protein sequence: CASSITRDRGSYEQYF.

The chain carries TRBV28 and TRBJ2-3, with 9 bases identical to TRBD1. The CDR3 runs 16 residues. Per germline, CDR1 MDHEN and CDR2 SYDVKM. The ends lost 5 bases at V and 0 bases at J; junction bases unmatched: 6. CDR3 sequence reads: CASSQGQGLSTDTQYF. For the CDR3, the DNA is TGTGCCAGCAGTCAGGGACAGGGTCTAAGCACAGATACGCAGTATTTT. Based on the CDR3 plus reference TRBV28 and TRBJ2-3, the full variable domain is DVKVTQSSRYLVKRTGEKVFLECVQDMDHENMFWYRQDPGLGLRLIYFSYDVKMKEKGDIPEGYSVSREKKERFSLILESASTNQTSMYLCASSQGQGLSTDTQYFGPGTRLTVL.

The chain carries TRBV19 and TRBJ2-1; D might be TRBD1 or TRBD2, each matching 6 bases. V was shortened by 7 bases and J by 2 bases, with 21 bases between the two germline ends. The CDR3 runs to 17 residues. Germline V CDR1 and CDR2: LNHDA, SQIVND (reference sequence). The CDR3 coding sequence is TGTGCCAGTACCCCTAGGGGGGCAGGGTCCCCCTACAATGAGCAGTTCTTC. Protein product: CASTPRGAGSPYNEQFF.

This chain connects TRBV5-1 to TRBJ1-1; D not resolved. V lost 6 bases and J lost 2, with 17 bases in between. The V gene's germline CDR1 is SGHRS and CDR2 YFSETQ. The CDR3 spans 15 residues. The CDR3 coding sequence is TGCGCCAGCACCATAGGCCCTAGAGCAAACACTGAAGCTTTCTTT. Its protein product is CASTIGPRANTEAFF.

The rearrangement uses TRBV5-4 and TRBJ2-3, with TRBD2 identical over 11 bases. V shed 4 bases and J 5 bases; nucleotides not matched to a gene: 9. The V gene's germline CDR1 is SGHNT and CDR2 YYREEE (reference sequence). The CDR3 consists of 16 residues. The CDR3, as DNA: TGTGCCAGCAGCGACCTGACTAGCGGGACAGTAGATACGCAGTATTTT. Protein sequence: CASSDLTSGTVDTQYF.

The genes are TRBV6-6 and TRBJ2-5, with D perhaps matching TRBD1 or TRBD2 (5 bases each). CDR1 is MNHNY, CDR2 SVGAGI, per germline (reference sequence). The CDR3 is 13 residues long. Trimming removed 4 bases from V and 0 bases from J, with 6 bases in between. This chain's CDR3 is CASSWGYQETQYF. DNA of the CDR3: TGTGCCAGCAGTTGGGGGTACCAAGAGACCCAGTACTTC.

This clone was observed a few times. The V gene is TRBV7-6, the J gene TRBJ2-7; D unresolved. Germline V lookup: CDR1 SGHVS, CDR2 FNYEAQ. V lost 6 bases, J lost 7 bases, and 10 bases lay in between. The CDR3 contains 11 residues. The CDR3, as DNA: TGTGCCAGCAGTTCGTACCGGGAGCAGTACTTC. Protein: CASSSYREQYF. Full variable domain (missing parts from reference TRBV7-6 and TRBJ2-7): GAGVSQSPRYKVTKRGQDVALRCDPISGHVSLYWYRQALGQGPEFLTYFNYEAQQDKSGLPNDRFSAERPEGSISTLTIQRTEQRDSAMYRCASSSYREQYFGPGTRLTVT.

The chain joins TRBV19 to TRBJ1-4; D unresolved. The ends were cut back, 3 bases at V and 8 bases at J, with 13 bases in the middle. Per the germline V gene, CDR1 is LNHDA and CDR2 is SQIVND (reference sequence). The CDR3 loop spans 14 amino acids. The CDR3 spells CASSINSLQEKLFF. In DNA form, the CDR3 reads TGTGCCAGTAGTATCAACAGCCTTCAAGAAAAACTGTTTTTT.

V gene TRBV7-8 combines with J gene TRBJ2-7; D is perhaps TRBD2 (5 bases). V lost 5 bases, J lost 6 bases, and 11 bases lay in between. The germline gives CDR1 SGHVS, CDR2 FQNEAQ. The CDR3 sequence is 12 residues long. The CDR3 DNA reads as TGTGCCAGCAGCCCCGTTCGGGGCGAGCAGTACTTC. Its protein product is CASSPVRGEQYF.

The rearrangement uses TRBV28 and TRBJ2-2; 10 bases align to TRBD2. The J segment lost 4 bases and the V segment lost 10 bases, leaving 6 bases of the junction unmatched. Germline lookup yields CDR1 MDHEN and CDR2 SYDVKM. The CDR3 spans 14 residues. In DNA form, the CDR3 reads TGTGCCACCTGGACTAGCGGAACCACCGGGGAGCTGTTTTTT. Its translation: CATWTSGTTGELFF.

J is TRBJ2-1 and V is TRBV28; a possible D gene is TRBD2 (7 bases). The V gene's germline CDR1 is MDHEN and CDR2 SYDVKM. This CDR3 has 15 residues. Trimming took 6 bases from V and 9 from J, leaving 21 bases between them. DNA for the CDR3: TGTGCCAGCAGACTCCCCCCGGGGAGGGGGGTTGAGCAGTTCTTC. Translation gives CASRLPPGRGVEQFF.

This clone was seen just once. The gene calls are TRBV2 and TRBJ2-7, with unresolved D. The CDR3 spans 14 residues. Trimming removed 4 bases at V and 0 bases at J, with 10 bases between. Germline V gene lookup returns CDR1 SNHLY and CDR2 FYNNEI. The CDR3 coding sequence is TGTGCCAGCAGTGGCCCTACACCCTCCTACGAGCAGTACTTC. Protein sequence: CASSGPTPSYEQYF.

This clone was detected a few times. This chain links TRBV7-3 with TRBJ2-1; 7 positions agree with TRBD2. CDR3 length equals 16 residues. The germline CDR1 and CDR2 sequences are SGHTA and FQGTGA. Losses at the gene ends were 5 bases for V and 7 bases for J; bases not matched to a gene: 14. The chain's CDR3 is CASSHPDSGGRNEQFF. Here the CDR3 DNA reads TGTGCCAGCAGCCACCCGGATTCGGGAGGAAGAAATGAGCAGTTCTTC.

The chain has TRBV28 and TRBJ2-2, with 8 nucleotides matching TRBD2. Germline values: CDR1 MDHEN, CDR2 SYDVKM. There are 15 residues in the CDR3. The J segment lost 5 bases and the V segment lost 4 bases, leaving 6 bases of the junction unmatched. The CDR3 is CASSSAGDFTGELFF. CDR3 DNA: TGTGCCAGCAGTTCAGCGGGAGATTTTACCGGGGAGCTGTTTTTT.

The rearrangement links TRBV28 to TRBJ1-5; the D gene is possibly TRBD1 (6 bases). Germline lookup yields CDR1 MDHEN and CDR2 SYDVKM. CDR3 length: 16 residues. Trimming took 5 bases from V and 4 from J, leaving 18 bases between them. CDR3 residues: CASSIPTPDRNQPQHF. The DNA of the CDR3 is TGTGCCAGCAGTATCCCGACCCCGGACAGAAATCAGCCCCAGCATTTT.

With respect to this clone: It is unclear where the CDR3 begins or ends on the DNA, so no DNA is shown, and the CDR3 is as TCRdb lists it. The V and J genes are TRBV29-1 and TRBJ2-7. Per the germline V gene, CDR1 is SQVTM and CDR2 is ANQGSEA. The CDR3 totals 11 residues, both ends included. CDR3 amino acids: CSVGGGALVYF.

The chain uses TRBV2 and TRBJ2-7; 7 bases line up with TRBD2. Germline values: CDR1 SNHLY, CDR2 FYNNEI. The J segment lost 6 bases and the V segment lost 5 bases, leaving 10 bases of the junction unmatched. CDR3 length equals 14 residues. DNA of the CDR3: TGTGCCAGCAGTCCGACTAGCAACCTCCCCGAGCAGTACTTC. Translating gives CASSPTSNLPEQYF.

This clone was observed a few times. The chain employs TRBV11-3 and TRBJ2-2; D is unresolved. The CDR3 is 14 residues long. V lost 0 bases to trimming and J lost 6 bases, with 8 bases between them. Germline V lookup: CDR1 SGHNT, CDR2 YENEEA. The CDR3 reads CASSLDTWSGELFF. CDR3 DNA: TGTGCCAGCAGCTTAGATACCTGGTCCGGGGAGCTGTTTTTT.

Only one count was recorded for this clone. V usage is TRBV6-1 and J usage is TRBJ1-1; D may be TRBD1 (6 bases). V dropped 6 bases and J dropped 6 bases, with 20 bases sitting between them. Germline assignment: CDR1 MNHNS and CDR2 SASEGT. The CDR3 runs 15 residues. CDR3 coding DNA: TGTGCCAGCAGCTTCGTCGGGGGCCACGATTCTGAAGCTTTCTTT. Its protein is CASSFVGGHDSEAFF.

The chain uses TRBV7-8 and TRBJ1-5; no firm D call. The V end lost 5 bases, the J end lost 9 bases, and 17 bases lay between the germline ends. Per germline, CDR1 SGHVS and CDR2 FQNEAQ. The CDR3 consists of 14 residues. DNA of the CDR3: TGTGCCAGCAGCCCCACAGAGGCCACCCGGCCCCAGCATTTT. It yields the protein CASSPTEATRPQHF.

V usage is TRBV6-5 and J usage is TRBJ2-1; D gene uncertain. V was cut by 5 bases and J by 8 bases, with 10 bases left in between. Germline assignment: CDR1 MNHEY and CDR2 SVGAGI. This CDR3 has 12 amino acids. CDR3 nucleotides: TGTGCCAGCAGTACCCCCCGCGATGAGCAGTTCTTC. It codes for CASSTPRDEQFF.

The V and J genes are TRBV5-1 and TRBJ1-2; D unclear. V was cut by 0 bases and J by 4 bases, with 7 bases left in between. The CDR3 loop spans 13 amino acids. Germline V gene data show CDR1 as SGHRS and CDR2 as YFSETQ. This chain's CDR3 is CASSLGPSYGYTF. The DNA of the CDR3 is TGCGCCAGCAGCTTGGGACCCTCCTATGGCTACACCTTC.

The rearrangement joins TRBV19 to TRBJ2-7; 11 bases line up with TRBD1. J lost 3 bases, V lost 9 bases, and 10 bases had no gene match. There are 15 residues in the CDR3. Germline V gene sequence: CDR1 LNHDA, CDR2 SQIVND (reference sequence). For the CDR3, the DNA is TGTGCCAGCTCCATGACCGGGACAGGGGGCTACGAGCAGTACTTC. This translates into CASSMTGTGGYEQYF. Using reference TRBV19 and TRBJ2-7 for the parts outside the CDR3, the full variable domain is DGGITQSPKYLFRKEGQNVTLSCEQNLNHDAMYWYRQDPGQGLRLIYYSQIVNDFQKGDIAEGYSVSREKKESFPLTVTSAQKNPTAFYLCASSMTGTGGYEQYFGPGTRLTVT.

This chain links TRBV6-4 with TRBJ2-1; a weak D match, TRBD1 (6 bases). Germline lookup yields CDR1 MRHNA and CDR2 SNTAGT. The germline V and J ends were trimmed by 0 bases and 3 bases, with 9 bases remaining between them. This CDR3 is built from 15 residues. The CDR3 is CASSDSGGDYNEQFF. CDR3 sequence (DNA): TGTGCCAGCAGTGACTCAGGGGGAGACTACAATGAGCAGTTCTTC.